These 3 T cell receptor beta chains originate from one sample sequenced in a study of cytomegalovirus exposure and HLA in healthy donors. The PCR ran on 60 Vbeta and 13 Jbeta primers. Assay used: immunoSEQ multiplex PCR; TCRdb lists only in-frame clones, some missing. The table lists 100,000 to 150,000 clones, 77% of them singletons. Sequenced material: PBMCs. All receptors come from a human donor in good health.

The genes are TRBV6-1 and TRBJ1-1, with D possibly being TRBD1 (6 bases). With 7 bases removed from V and 1 base from J, the gap between germline ends came to 13 bases. Germline V gene sequence: CDR1 MNHNS, CDR2 SASEGT. CDR3 length equals 14 residues. This chain's CDR3 is CASIPGDPNTEAFF. In DNA form, the CDR3 reads TGTGCCAGCATCCCAGGGGACCCGAACACTGAAGCTTTCTTT.

Points on this clone: Its ends do not fully match the called genes, so a read error is possible. The chain employs TRBV7-9 and TRBJ2-1; 15 bases match TRBD2. The length of the CDR3 is 19 residues. Germline V lookup: CDR1 SEHNR, CDR2 FQNEAQ (reference sequence). The CDR3 region is CSSSLSRTSGRVSYNEQFF. In DNA form, the CDR3 reads TGTTCCAGCAGCTTATCTCGGACTAGCGGGAGGGTCTCCTACAATGAGCAGTTCTTC.

The chain is built from TRBV29-1 and TRBJ2-1, with D perhaps TRBD1 (5 bases). The CDR3 consists of 15 residues. The germline V gene encodes CDR1 SQVTM and CDR2 ANQGSEA. The V and J ends lost 1 base and 0 bases respectively, with 10 bases between them. CDR3 nucleotide sequence: TGCAGCGTTGAAGGGACAAGGAGCTCCTACAATGAGCAGTTCTTC. Amino acid sequence: CSVEGTRSSYNEQFF.